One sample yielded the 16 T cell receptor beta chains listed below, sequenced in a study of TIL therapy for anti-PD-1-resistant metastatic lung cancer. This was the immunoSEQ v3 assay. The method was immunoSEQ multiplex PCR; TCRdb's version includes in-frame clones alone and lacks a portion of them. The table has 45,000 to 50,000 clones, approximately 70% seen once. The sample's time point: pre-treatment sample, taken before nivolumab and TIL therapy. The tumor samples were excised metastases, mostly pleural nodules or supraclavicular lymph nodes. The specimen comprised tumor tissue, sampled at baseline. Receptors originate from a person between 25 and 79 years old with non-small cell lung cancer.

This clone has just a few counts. The CDR3 DNA is TGTGCCAGCAGACGGACGGGCTACACCTTC. It translates to CASRRTGYTF. The chain is built from TRBV7-2 and TRBJ1-2; D ambiguous. Looked up from germline, CDR1 is SGHTA and CDR2 is FQGNSA. V lost 6 bases, J lost 8 bases, and 7 bases lay in between. There are 10 residues in the CDR3. Full variable domain (outside the CDR3, taken from reference TRBV7-2 and TRBJ1-2): GAGVSQSPSNKVTEKGKDVELRCDPISGHTALYWYRQSLGQGLEFLIYFQGNSAPDKSGLPSDRFSAERTGGSVSTLTIQRTQQEDSAVYLCASRRTGYTFGSGTRLTVV.

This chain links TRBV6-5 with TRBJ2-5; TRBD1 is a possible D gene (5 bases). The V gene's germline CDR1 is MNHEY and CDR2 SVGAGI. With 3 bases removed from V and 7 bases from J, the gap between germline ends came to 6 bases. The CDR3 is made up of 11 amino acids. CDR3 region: CASSYQGTQYF. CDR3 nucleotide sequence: TGTGCCAGCAGTTATCAGGGGACCCAGTACTTC.

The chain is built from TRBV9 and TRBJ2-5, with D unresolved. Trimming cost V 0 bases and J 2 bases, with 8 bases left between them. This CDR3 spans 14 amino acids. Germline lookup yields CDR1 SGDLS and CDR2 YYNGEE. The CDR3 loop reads CASSVGLGQETQYF. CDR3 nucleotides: TGTGCCAGCAGCGTAGGGCTGGGGCAAGAGACCCAGTACTTC.

This CDR3 is CASSLQGARTYEQYF. The CDR3 DNA reads TGTGCCAGCAGCTTACAGGGGGCGCGGACCTACGAGCAGTACTTC. The J gene is TRBJ2-7, the V gene TRBV11-2, with TRBD1 matching over 8 bases. V trimming: 2 bases; J trimming: 2 bases; junction bases outside the gene matches: 5. The CDR3 loop spans 15 amino acids. Germline CDR1 SGHAT, CDR2 FQNNGV. The whole variable domain, filled in from reference TRBV11-2 and TRBJ2-7, reads EAGVAQSPRYKIIEKRQSVAFWCNPISGHATLYWYQQILGQGPKLLIQFQNNGVVDDSQLPKDRFSAERLKGVDSTLKIQPAKLEDSAVYLCASSLQGARTYEQYFGPGTRLTVT.

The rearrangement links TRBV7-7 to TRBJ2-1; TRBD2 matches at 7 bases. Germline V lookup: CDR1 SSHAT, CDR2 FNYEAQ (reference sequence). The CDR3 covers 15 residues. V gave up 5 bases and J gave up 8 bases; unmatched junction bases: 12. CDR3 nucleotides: TGTGCCAGCAGCCCCCGGGCGGGAGCTGATGATGAGCAGTTCTTC. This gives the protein CASSPRAGADDEQFF.

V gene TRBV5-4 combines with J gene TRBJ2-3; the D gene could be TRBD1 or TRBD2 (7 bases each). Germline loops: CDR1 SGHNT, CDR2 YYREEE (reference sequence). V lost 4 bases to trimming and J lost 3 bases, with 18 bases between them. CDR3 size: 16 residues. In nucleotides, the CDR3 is TGTGCCAGCAGCCGGGGGAGGGGGCAAAGAACAGATACGCAGTATTTT. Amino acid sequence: CASSRGRGQRTDTQYF.

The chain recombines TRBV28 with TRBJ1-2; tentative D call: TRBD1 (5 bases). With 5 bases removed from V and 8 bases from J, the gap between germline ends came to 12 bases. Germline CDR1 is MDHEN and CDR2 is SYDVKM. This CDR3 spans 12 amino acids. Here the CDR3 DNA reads TGTGCCAGCAGTCCACCCAGGGAGGGCTACACCTTC. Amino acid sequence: CASSPPREGYTF.

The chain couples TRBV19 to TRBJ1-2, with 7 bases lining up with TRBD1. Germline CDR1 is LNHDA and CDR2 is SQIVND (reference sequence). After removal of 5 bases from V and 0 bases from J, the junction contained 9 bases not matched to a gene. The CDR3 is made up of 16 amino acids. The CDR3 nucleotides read TGTGCCAGTAGTTCAACACGACAGGGAGCTAACTATGGCTACACCTTC. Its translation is CASSSTRQGANYGYTF.

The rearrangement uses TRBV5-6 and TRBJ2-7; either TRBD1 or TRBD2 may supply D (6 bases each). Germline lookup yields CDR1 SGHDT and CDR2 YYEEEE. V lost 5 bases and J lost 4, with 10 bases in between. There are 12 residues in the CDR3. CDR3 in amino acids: CASRGGAYEQYF. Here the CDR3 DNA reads TGTGCCAGCAGGGGGGGCGCTTACGAGCAGTACTTC. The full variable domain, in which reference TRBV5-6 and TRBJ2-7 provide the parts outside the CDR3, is DAGVTQSPTHLIKTRGQQVTLRCSPKSGHDTVSWYQQALGQGPQFIFQYYEEEERQRGNFPDRFSGHQFPNYSSELNVNALLLGDSALYLCASRGGAYEQYFGPGTRLTVT.

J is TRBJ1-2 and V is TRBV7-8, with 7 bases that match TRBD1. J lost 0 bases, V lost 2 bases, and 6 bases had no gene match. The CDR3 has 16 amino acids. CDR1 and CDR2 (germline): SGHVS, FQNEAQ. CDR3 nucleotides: TGTGCCAGCAGCTTACTCGGGACAGAGGCTAACTATGGCTACACCTTC. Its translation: CASSLLGTEANYGYTF.

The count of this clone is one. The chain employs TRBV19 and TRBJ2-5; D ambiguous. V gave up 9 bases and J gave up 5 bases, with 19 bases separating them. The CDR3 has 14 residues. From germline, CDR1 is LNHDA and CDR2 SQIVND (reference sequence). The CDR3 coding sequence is TGTGCCAGGCTTAATCCTGTTCTCAGGGAGACCCAGTACTTC. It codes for CARLNPVLRETQYF.

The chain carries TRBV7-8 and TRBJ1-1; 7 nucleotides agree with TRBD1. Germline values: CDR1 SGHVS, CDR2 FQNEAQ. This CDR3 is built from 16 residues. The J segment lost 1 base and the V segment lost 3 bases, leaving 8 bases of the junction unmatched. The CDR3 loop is CASSFTFRTGNTEAFF. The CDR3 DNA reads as TGTGCCAGCAGCTTTACTTTCCGGACAGGGAACACTGAAGCTTTCTTT.

The DNA for the CDR3 is TGTGCCAGTAGCCCTACAGCGGGCGGAAACAATGAGCAGTTCTTC. Translation gives CASSPTAGGNNEQFF. The chain carries TRBV19 and TRBJ2-1; D is possibly TRBD2 (6 bases). This CDR3 has 15 residues. The germline gives CDR1 LNHDA, CDR2 SQIVND (reference sequence). Trimming stripped 6 bases from V and 5 bases from J, with 17 bases between. The complete variable domain, with remaining parts taken from reference TRBV19 and TRBJ2-1, reads DGGITQSPKYLFRKEGQNVTLSCEQNLNHDAMYWYRQDPGQGLRLIYYSQIVNDFQKGDIAEGYSVSREKKESFPLTVTSAQKNPTAFYLCASSPTAGGNNEQFFGPGTRLTVL.

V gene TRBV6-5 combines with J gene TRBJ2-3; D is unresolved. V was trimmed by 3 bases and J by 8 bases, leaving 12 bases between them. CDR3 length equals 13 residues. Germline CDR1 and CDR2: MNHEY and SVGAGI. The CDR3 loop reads CASSYGPRGTQYF. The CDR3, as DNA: TGTGCCAGCAGTTATGGTCCCCGAGGTACGCAGTATTTT.

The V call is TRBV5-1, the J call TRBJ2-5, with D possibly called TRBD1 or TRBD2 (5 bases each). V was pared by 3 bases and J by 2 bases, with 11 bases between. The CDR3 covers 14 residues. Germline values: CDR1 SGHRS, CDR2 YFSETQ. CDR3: CASSSSGAQETQYF. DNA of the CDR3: TGCGCCAGCAGCTCCTCCGGGGCACAAGAGACCCAGTACTTC.

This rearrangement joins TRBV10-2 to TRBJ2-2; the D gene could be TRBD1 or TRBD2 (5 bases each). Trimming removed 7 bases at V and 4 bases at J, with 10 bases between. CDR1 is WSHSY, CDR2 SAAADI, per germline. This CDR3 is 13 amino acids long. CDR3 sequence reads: CASNGAPTGELFF. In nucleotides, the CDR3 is TGCGCCAGCAACGGGGCGCCCACCGGGGAGCTGTTTTTT.